A selection of T cell receptor beta chains follows, all from one sample in a study of CD8 T cells in ankylosing spondylitis. MiXCR, run by TCRdb on the 5' RACE reads, gives a single entry per CDR3 protein. This table has more than 150,000 distinct CDR3 sequences, 10% to 15% appearing once. Sequencing was done on a sample of blood, either unsorted or a sorted T cell fraction (not recorded which). The receptors were sampled from a male donor with ankylosing spondylitis or in good health (not recorded which). The CDR3 runs from the conserved cysteine through the conserved F or W. D genes are given only for firm matches. Clone size is stated in some rows and not others, as once, few, many or a class when expanded.

abundance,d_gene,v_gene,j_gene,CDR3aa,CDR3nt
few,NA,TRBV20-1,TRBJ2-6,CSAPTWGANVLTF,TGCAGTGCTCCTACATGGGGGGCCAACGTCCTGACTTTC
NA,TRBD1,TRBV11-1,TRBJ1-4,CASSSNRDRVSTNEKLFF,TGTGCCAGCAGCTCCAACCGGGACAGAGTTTCAACTAATGAAAAACTGTTTTTT
NA,NA,TRBV2,TRBJ2-7,CVSSEYRDPYEQYF,TGTGTCAGCAGTGAATATAGGGACCCCTACGAGCAGTACTTC
many,NA,TRBV12-3/TRBV12-4,TRBJ2-3,CASSLALGAQDTQYF,TGTGCCAGCAGTTTAGCGCTGGGGGCTCAAGATACGCAGTATTTT
NA,TRBD1,TRBV6-1,TRBJ2-1,CASSPTGINEQFF,TGTGCCAGCAGTCCGACAGGGATAAATGAGCAGTTCTTC
few,TRBD2,TRBV5-1,TRBJ2-1,CASSPSGGSGTSYNEQFF,TGCGCCAGCAGCCCCTCCGGGGGTAGCGGGACTTCCTACAATGAGCAGTTCTTC
NA,NA,TRBV5-6,TRBJ1-4,CASSLLPATNKKLFF,TGTGCCAGCAGCTTGCTCCCGGCAACTAATAAAAAACTGTTTTTT
few,NA,TRBV25-1,TRBJ1-6,CASSALTAPLHF,TGTGCCAGCAGTGCCCTAACGGCACCCCTCCACTTT
many,NA,TRBV12-3/TRBV12-4,TRBJ1-2,CASSFPAGYGYTF,TGTGCCAGCAGTTTTCCCGCAGGGTATGGCTACACCTTC
NA,NA,TRBV7-9,TRBJ2-7,CASSSEFYEQYF,TGTGCCAGCAGCTCCGAGTTCTACGAGCAGTACTTC
NA,TRBD2,TRBV3-1,TRBJ2-5,CASSPLTSGRLRETQYF,TGTGCCAGCAGCCCGTTGACTAGCGGGAGGTTACGAGAGACCCAGTACTTC
few,NA,TRBV7-9,TRBJ1-1,CASSPPGVFDTEAFF,TGTGCCAGCAGCCCCCCGGGAGTCTTCGACACTGAAGCTTTCTTT
few,NA,TRBV6-4,TRBJ2-1,CASSEGDGGPYNEQFF,TGTGCCAGCAGTGAAGGGGATGGGGGACCTTACAATGAGCAGTTCTTC
NA,TRBD1,TRBV12-3/TRBV12-4,TRBJ1-1,CASSLFGQGRTEAFF,TGTGCCAGCAGCTTATTCGGACAGGGACGTACTGAAGCTTTCTTT
NA,NA,TRBV2,TRBJ2-7,CASQDLISYEQYF,TGTGCCAGCCAGGACCTAATCTCCTACGAGCAGTACTTC
few,NA,TRBV29-1,TRBJ2-2,CSVQASSGNTGELFF,TGCAGCGTCCAGGCGTCCAGCGGGAACACCGGGGAGCTGTTTTTT
NA,TRBD2,TRBV7-6,TRBJ2-7,CASSLREGGLAGFYEQYF,TGTGCCAGCAGCTTAAGAGAGGGGGGACTAGCGGGGTTCTACGAGCAGTACTTC
NA,NA,TRBV27,TRBJ2-2,CASSLLKTSGPYTGELFF,TGTGCCAGCAGTTTATTAAAGACCAGCGGCCCTTACACCGGGGAGCTGTTTTTT
once,NA,TRBV20-1,TRBJ1-1,CSVVGSLNTEAFF,TGCAGTGTTGTGGGCAGTCTTAACACTGAAGCTTTCTTT
NA,TRBD1,TRBV10-2,TRBJ1-2,CASRGQTRSGSYGYTF,TGCGCCAGCCGGGGACAGACTCGAAGTGGGTCCTATGGCTACACCTTC